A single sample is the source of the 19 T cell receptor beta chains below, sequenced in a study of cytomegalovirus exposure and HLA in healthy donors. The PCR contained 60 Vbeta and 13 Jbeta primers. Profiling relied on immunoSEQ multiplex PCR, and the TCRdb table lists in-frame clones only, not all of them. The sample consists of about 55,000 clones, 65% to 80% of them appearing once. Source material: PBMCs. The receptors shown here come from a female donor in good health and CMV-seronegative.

DNA for the CDR3: TGTGCCAGCAGCCAAGATCGAGCGGTAGCCTACAATGAGCAGTTCTTC. It yields the protein CASSQDRAVAYNEQFF. The chain has TRBV4-2 and TRBJ2-1; D might be TRBD2 (5 bases). Germline V lookup: CDR1 LGHNA, CDR2 YNFKEQ. Deletions cut 0 bases from V and 2 bases from J, with 11 bases between. This CDR3 spans 16 amino acids.

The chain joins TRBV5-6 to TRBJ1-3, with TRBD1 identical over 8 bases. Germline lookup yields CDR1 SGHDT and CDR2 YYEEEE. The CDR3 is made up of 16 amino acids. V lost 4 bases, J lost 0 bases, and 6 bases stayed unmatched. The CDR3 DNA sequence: TGTGCCAGCAGCACCGGGACAGGATACTCTGGAAACACCATATATTTT. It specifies CASSTGTGYSGNTIYF.

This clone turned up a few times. The CDR3 DNA is TGTGCCAGCAGCCCCCGGGACTCGGGTGGGAAGCAGTACTTC. It specifies CASSPRDSGGKQYF. The chain links TRBV7-3 to TRBJ2-7, with D perhaps TRBD2 (6 bases). This CDR3 comprises 14 residues. V dropped 5 bases and J dropped 8 bases, with 19 bases sitting between them. Germline lookup yields CDR1 SGHTA and CDR2 FQGTGA.

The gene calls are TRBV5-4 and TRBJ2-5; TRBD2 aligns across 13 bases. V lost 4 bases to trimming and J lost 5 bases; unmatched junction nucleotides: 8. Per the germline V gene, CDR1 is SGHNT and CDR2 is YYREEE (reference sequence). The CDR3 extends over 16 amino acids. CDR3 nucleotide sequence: TGTGCCAGCAGCGTACTAGCGGGAGGGCCCCGTGAGACCCAGTACTTC. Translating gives CASSVLAGGPRETQYF.

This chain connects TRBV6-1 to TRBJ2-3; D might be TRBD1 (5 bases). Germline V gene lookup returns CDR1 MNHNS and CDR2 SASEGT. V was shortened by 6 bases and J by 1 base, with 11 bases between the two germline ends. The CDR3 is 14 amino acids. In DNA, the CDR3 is TGTGCCAGCAGAGAGTCACAGGGCACAGATACGCAGTATTTT. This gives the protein CASRESQGTDTQYF.

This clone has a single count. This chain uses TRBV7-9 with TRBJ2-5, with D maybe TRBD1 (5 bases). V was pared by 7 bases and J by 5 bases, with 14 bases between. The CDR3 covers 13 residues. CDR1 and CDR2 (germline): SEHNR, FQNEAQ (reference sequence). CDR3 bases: TGTGCCAGCAAAGGGGATGTGGCGGAGACCCAGTACTTC. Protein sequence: CASKGDVAETQYF.

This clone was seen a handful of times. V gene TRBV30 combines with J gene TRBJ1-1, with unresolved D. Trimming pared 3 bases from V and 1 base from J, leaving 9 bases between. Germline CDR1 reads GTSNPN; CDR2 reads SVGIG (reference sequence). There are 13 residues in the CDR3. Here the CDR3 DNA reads TGTGCCTGGAGGCCCAGAAAGAACACTGAAGCTTTCTTT. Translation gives CAWRPRKNTEAFF.

The CDR3 nucleotides read TGTGCCAGCAGTTCCCGAGCGACAGGAAACTATGGCTACACCTTC. Translated, it gives CASSSRATGNYGYTF. This chain connects TRBV28 to TRBJ1-2; perhaps TRBD1 as D (6 bases). V dropped 4 bases and J dropped 2 bases, with 14 bases sitting between them. Germline CDR1 MDHEN, CDR2 SYDVKM. The CDR3 is 15 residues long.

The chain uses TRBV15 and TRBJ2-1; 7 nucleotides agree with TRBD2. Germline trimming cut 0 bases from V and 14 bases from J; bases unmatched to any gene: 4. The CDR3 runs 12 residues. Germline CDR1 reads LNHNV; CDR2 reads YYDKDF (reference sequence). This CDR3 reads CATSRDLGGEFF. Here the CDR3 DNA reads TGTGCCACCAGCAGAGATCTGGGGGGGGAGTTCTTC.

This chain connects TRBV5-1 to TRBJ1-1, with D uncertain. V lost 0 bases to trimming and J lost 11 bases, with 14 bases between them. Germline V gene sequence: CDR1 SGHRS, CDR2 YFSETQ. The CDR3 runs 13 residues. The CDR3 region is CASSLAGVHWAFF. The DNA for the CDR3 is TGCGCCAGCAGCTTGGCCGGAGTACACTGGGCTTTCTTT.

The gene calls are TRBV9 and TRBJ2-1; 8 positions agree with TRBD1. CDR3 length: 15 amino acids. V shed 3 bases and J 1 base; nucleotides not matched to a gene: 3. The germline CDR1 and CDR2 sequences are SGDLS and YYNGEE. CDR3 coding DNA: TGTGCCAGCAGCGGCGGACAGGGTTCCTACAATGAGCAGTTCTTC. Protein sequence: CASSGGQGSYNEQFF.

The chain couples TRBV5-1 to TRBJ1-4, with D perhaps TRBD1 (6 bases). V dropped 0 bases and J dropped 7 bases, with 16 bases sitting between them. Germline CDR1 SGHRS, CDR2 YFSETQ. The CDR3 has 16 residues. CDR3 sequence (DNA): TGCGCCAGCAGCTTGGTGGACCCCAAAGGGGGTGAAAAACTGTTTTTT. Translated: CASSLVDPKGGEKLFF.

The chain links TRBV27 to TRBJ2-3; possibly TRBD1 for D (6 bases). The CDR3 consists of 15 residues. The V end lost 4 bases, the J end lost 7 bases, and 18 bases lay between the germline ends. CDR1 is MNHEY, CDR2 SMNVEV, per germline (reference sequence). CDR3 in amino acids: CASSSQWTVPHTQYF. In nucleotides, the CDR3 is TGTGCCAGCAGTTCCCAATGGACAGTGCCACATACGCAGTATTTT.

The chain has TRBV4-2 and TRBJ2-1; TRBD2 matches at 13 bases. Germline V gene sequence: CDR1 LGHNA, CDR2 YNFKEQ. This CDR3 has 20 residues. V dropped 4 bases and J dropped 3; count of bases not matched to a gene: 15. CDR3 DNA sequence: TGTGCCAGCAGCCCCAGAACTAGCGGGGGGGCCGGAGGGCTCTACAATGAGCAGTTCTTC. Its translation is CASSPRTSGGAGGLYNEQFF.

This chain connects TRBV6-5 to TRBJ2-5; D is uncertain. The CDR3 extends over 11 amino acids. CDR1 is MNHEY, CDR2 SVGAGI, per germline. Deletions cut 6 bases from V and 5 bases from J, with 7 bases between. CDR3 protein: CASSSAETQYF. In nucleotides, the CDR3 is TGTGCCAGCAGCAGCGCGGAGACCCAGTACTTC.

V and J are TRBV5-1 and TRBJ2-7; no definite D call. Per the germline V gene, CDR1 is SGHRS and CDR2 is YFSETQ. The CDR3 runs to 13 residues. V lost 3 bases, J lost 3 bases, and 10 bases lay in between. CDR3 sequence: CASSSIADYEQYF. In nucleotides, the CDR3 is TGCGCCAGCAGCTCGATAGCCGACTACGAGCAGTACTTC. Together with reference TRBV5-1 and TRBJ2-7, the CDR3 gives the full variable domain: KAGVTQTPRYLIKTRGQQVTLSCSPISGHRSVSWYQQTPGQGLQFLFEYFSETQRNKGNFPGRFSGRQFSNSRSEMNVSTLELGDSALYLCASSSIADYEQYFGPGTRLTVT.

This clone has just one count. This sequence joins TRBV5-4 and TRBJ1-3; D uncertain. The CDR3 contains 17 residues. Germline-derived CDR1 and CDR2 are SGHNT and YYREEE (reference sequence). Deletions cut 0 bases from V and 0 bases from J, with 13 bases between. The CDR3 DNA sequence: TGTGCCAGCAGCTTGGATGGTCGCACCAGCTCTGGAAACACCATATATTTT. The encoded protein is CASSLDGRTSSGNTIYF.

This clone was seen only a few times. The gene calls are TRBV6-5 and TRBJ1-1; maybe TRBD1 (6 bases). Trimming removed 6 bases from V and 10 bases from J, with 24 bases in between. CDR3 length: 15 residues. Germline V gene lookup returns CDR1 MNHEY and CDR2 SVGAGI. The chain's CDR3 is CASSSRQARWLGAFF. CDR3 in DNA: TGTGCCAGCAGCTCAAGACAGGCTAGGTGGCTGGGAGCTTTCTTT.

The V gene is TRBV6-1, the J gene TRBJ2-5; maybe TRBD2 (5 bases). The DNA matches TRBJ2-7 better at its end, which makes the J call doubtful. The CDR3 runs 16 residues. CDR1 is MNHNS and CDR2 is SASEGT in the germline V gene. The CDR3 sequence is CASSEGSGDQPYEQYF. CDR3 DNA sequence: TGTGCCAGCAGTGAAGGGAGCGGAGATCAACCCTACGAGCAGTACTTC.